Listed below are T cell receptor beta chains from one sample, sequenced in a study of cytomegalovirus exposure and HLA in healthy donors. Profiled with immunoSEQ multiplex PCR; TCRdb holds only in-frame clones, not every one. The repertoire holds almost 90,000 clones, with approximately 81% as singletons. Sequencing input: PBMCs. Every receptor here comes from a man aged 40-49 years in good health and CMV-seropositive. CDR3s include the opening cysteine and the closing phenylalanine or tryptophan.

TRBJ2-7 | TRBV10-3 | CAISGIAGVIHEQYF
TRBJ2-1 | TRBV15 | CATSNGLGSEQFF
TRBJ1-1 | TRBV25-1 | CASSESHRATEAFF
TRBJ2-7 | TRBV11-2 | CASSSTPGQGEYEQYF
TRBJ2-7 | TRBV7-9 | CASSLATGEQYF
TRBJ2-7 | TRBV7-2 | CASSLVGLGFYEQYF
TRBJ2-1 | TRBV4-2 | CASSQEELVSRQFF
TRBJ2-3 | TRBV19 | CASSTPKLAGGADTQYF
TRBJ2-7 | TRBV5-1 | CASSLVAGGYEQYF
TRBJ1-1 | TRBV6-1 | CASTRDRAYNTEAFF
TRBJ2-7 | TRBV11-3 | CASSLTSVFNYEQYF
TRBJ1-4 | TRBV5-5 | CASSPTGVATNEKLFF
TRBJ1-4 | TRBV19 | CASSIPRPKNQKLFF
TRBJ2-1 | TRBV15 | CATNSVPGQIYNEQFF
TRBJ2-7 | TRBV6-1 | CASSEGWRSSYEQYF
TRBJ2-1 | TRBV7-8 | CASSSVGGPNEQFF
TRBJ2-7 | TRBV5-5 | CASSWTPQGSYEQYF
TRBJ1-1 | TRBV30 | CAWSFGQGRTEAFF
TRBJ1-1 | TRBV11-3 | CASSLALDRLKNTEAFF
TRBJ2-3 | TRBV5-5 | CASSFLGHIQYF
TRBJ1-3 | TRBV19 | CASSNEGASGNTIYF
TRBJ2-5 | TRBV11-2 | CASRSPGLADQETQYF
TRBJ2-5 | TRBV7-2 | CASSLNRQETQYF
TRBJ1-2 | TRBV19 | CASSIVGAAGGIYGYTF
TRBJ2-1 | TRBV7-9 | CASSLGLADNEQFF
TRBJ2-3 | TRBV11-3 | CASSLGGSTDTQYF
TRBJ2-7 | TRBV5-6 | CASIPLRDRGSYEQYF
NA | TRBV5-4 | CASSLGVYEQYF
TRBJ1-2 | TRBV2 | CASRGDSPNYGYTF
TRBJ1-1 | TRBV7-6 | CASSLNRNTEAFF
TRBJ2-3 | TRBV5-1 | CASSSVVGADTQYF
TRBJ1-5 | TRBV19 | CASTGSPNQPQHF
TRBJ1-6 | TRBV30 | CAWSRLRDSDNSPLHF
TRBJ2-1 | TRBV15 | CATSRGRGLAGGQAYNEQFF
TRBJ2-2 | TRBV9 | CASSPVAREGGELFF
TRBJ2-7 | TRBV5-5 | CASSSADSPYEQYF
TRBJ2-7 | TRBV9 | CASSPRSSSGLVRNEQYF
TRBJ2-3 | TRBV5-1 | CASRWEADTQYF
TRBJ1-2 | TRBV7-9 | CASSLVGDYGYTF
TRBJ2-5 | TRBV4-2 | CASSGRAGTEETQYF
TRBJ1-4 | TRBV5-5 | CASSPRSGGEKLFF
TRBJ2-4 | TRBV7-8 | CASSLGTSGNIQYF
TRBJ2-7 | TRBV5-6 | CASSPLRRGTKVSYEQYF
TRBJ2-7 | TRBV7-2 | CASSLSPSGGYEQYF
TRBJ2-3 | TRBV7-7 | CASSLEGGRSNTQYF
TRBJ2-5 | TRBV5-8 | CASSLLAGGGETQYF
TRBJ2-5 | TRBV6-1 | CASSDRLAVRETQYF
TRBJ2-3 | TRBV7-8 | CASSSRTSGYTDTQYF
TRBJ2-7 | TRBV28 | CASCFKQKAAYEQYF
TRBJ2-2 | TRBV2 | CASCGRADTGELFF
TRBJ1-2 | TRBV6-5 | CASSYSPGTDPCGYTF
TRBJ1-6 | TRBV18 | CASSPYRENSPLHF
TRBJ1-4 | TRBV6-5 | CASSAGRQGWKLFF
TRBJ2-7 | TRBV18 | CASSRGTAISYEQYF
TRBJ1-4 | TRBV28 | CASSLNGGPETNEKLFF